The rows below give T cell receptor beta chains drawn from one sample of a study of PD-L1 blockade in urothelial cancer. The assay was immunoSEQ multiplex PCR, and TCRdb's table has in-frame clones only and misses some. The sample yields about 120,000 clones, roughly 83% seen once. The sample here was PBMCs, taken around atezolizumab (anti-PD-L1) treatment. The source is a man aged 50-59 years with urothelial cancer. CDR3s include the opening cysteine and the closing phenylalanine or tryptophan. The D gene is left open where the match is weak. Size tells how often a clone was seen (once, few, many) or the class of an expanded clone, and some rows leave it out.

-	-	TRBV5-4	TRBJ1-2	CASRWAGRLNYGYTF	TGTGCCAGCCGTTGGGCGGGACGTCTTAACTATGGCTACACCTTC
few	-	TRBV14	TRBJ1-1	CASSPKGVKNTEAFF	TGTGCCAGCAGCCCGAAGGGGGTGAAGAACACTGAAGCTTTCTTT
-	-	TRBV4-1	TRBJ1-4	CASSQGQGGEKLFF	TGCGCCAGCAGCCAAGGTCAGGGAGGGGAAAAACTGTTTTTT
-	-	TRBV5-6	TRBJ1-6	CASSLENSYNSPLHF	TGTGCCAGCAGCTTGGAGAACAGTTATAATTCACCCCTCCACTTT
-	-	TRBV10-3	TRBJ2-7	CAINRPGSYEQYF	TGTGCCATCAATAGGCCGGGCTCCTACGAGCAGTACTTC
-	TRBD1	TRBV6-5	TRBJ1-1	CASSNTGQGNTEAFF	TGTGCCAGCAGTAACACGGGACAGGGGAACACTGAAGCTTTCTTT
once	TRBD2	TRBV5-1	TRBJ2-1	CASRPGGEGEQFF	TGCGCCAGCCGGCCTGGGGGGGAGGGCGAGCAGTTCTTC
-	TRBD2	TRBV7-3	TRBJ2-1	CASSFGGRENNEQFF	TGTGCCAGCAGCTTCGGCGGGAGGGAAAACAATGAGCAGTTCTTC
-	-	TRBV28	TRBJ1-4	CASSFLQVNEKLFF	TGTGCCAGCAGTTTCTTGCAGGTCAATGAAAAACTGTTTTTT
-	-	TRBV11-1	TRBJ2-5	CASSFGRQQETQYF	TGTGCCAGCAGCTTCGGCAGGCAACAAGAGACCCAGTACTTC
-	TRBD2	TRBV5-1	TRBJ2-2	CASNRLAGGDTGELFF	TGCGCCAGCAATCGTCTAGCGGGAGGAGACACCGGGGAGCTGTTTTTT
-	-	TRBV13	TRBJ1-5	CASSSRRMNQPQHF	TGTGCCAGCAGCTCCCGGCGGATGAATCAGCCCCAGCATTTT
once	TRBD2	TRBV30	TRBJ2-5	CARGVGVETQYF	TGTGCCCGGGGGGTGGGGGTAGAGACCCAGTACTTC
-	TRBD1	TRBV5-4	TRBJ1-1	CASSLKQGAVTEAFF	TGTGCCAGCAGCTTAAAACAGGGGGCGGTAACTGAAGCTTTCTTT
-	-	TRBV14	TRBJ2-7	CASSQDPLPQGQYF	TGTGCCAGCAGCCAAGATCCGCTGCCCCAGGGGCAGTACTTC
few	TRBD2	TRBV7-6	TRBJ2-1	CASSGRGGLAGGEQFF	TGTGCCAGCAGCGGTAGGGGAGGACTAGCGGGAGGGGAGCAGTTCTTC
-	-	TRBV28	TRBJ1-5	CASSSDIHSNQPQHF	TGTGCCAGCAGCTCCGACATTCATAGCAATCAGCCCCAGCATTTT
few	-	TRBV11-2	TRBJ1-6	CASSLDSGGSPLHF	TGTGCCAGCAGCTTAGACTCTGGGGGCTCACCCCTCCACTTT
-	-	TRBV5-5	TRBJ2-2	CASSRGPNTGELFF	TGTGCCAGCAGCAGGGGCCCGAACACCGGGGAGCTGTTTTTT
-	-	TRBV30	TRBJ1-1	CAWSGWARATEAFF	TGTGCCTGGAGTGGTTGGGCGCGCGCAACTGAAGCTTTCTTT
few	TRBD1	TRBV19	TRBJ1-6	CASSKDRGTSPLHF	TGTGCCAGTAGTAAGGACAGGGGAACCTCACCCCTCCACTTT
-	-	TRBV9	TRBJ1-3	CASSVSGNTIYF	TGTGCCAGCAGCGTTTCAGGAAACACCATATATTTT
-	TRBD2	TRBV19	TRBJ2-5	CASSTRTSGTLQETQYF	TGTGCCAGTAGTACGAGGACTAGCGGGACATTACAAGAGACCCAGTACTTC
-	TRBD2	TRBV7-3	TRBJ2-1	CASSTPLDRSGTSLYNEQFF	TGTGCCAGCAGCACGCCCCTGGACAGGTCCGGGACTAGCCTCTACAATGAGCAGTTCTTC
-	TRBD2	TRBV7-9	TRBJ2-5	CASSLGTSGAETQYF	TGTGCCAGCAGCCTCGGGACTAGCGGGGCGGAGACCCAGTACTTC
-	-	TRBV27	TRBJ2-7	CASSPAPSGPVEQYF	TGTGCCAGCAGTCCGGCCCCGAGCGGGCCGGTGGAGCAGTACTTC
-	-	TRBV6-5	TRBJ1-6	CASSYSVGRAGSPLHF	TGTGCCAGCAGTTACTCAGTTGGCAGAGCGGGTTCACCCCTCCACTTT
-	-	TRBV11-3	TRBJ2-1	CASSTINPGMGYNEQFF	TGTGCCAGCAGCACCATCAACCCAGGGATGGGGTACAATGAGCAGTTCTTC
-	TRBD2	TRBV6-1	TRBJ2-2	CASSPTSSAGELFF	TGTGCCAGCAGTCCGACTAGCAGTGCCGGGGAGCTGTTTTTT
-	TRBD1	TRBV27	TRBJ2-1	CASSSPGQGRFAEQFF	TGTGCCAGCAGTTCTCCCGGACAGGGGAGGTTCGCAGAGCAGTTCTTC
-	TRBD1	TRBV27	TRBJ2-2	CASNEQGAINTGELFF	TGTGCCAGCAACGAACAGGGGGCGATAAACACCGGGGAGCTGTTTTTT
-	-	TRBV30	TRBJ2-7	CAWTGGYEQYF	TGTGCCTGGACTGGAGGCTACGAGCAGTACTTC
-	-	TRBV2	TRBJ2-4	CASSDFNIQYF	TGTGCCAGCAGTGACTTTAACATTCAGTACTTC
-	-	TRBV28	TRBJ2-5	CASLNGYQETQYF	TGTGCCAGCTTGAACGGGTACCAAGAGACCCAGTACTTC
-	-	TRBV28	TRBJ1-1	CASSGRWDTEAFF	TGTGCCAGCAGTGGGAGGTGGGACACTGAAGCTTTCTTT
-	-	TRBV5-1	TRBJ2-3	CASSLGRAFTDTQYF	TGCGCCAGCAGCTTGGGTCGTGCGTTCACAGATACGCAGTATTTT
few	TRBD1	TRBV7-2	TRBJ2-7	CASSPDRARTYEQYF	TGTGCCAGCAGTCCTGACAGGGCTCGGACGTATGAGCAGTACTTC
-	TRBD2	TRBV7-9	TRBJ2-1	CASSPRGGRNGSSYNEQFF	TGTGCCAGCAGCCCCCGGGGGGGGCGGAACGGAAGCTCCTACAATGAGCAGTTCTTC
-	-	TRBV28	TRBJ2-7	CASRGTFEQYF	TGTGCCAGCAGAGGGACTTTCGAGCAGTACTTC
-	-	TRBV19	TRBJ2-1	CASAPLAQTYNEQFF	TGTGCCAGTGCCCCGCTAGCGCAAACTTACAATGAGCAGTTCTTC
-	TRBD1	TRBV11-2	TRBJ2-7	CASSSTGGLRWEQYF	TGTGCCAGCAGCTCGACAGGGGGACTACGTTGGGAGCAGTACTTC
-	-	TRBV18	TRBJ2-2	CASSPVAGNTGELFF	TGTGCCAGCTCACCTGTGGCGGGAAACACCGGGGAGCTGTTTTTT
-	-	TRBV11-2	TRBJ2-3	CASSLRGRAYTDTQYF	TGTGCCAGCAGCCTTCGAGGGCGGGCTTACACAGATACGCAGTATTTT
-	-	TRBV30	TRBJ1-3	CAWISGGNTIYF	TGTGCCTGGATAAGCGGGGGAAACACCATATATTTT
-	TRBD1	TRBV27	TRBJ1-1	CASTLRQGATEAFF	TGTGCCAGCACCCTTAGACAGGGGGCCACTGAAGCTTTCTTT
-	TRBD1	TRBV11-1	TRBJ1-6	CASSRNRGSYNSPLHF	TGTGCCAGCAGCCGCAACAGGGGCTCCTATAATTCACCCCTCCACTTT
-	-	TRBV6-5	TRBJ1-1	CASRSGTPPNTEAFF	TGTGCCAGCAGATCCGGGACACCACCGAACACTGAAGCTTTCTTT
once	-	TRBV5-1	TRBJ2-3	CASSDNPLADTQYF	TGCGCCAGCAGCGACAACCCCCTCGCAGATACGCAGTATTTT
-	TRBD2	TRBV28	TRBJ2-7	CASSYFVGTSVSYEQYF	TGTGCCAGCAGTTATTTCGTTGGGACTAGCGTTTCCTACGAGCAGTACTTC
-	TRBD2	TRBV2	TRBJ2-3	CAGAGLAGHTQYF	TGTGCCGGAGCTGGGCTAGCGGGACATACGCAGTATTTT
few	TRBD1	TRBV9	TRBJ1-1	CASSVGGQGKNTEAFF	TGTGCCAGCAGCGTAGGGGGACAGGGAAAGAACACTGAAGCTTTCTTT
-	TRBD2	TRBV11-3	TRBJ2-1	CASSLGLGLAGGPDEQFF	TGTGCCAGCAGCTTGGGCCTTGGACTAGCGGGAGGTCCCGATGAGCAGTTCTTC
-	TRBD2	TRBV10-3	TRBJ2-7	CAIWDGPSGGYEQYF	TGTGCCATCTGGGACGGTCCTAGCGGGGGCTACGAGCAGTACTTC
-	TRBD2	TRBV11-2	TRBJ2-7	CASSWGLAESYEQYF	TGTGCCAGCAGCTGGGGACTAGCGGAGTCCTACGAGCAGTACTTC
-	-	TRBV14	TRBJ1-4	CASSRQGGSSLLFF	TGTGCCAGCAGCCGGCAAGGAGGGTCCTCACTTCTGTTTTTT